This T cell receptor beta chain originates from a study of CD8+ T cells in alopecia areata. Study-wide results and limits: Many expanded lesional clones remained in scalp and blood on tofacitinib. Tofacitinib produced a significant decrease in scalp clonality and in expanded CD8+ clones among the top 100.

Treatment defined: oral pan-JAK inhibitor, 5-10 mg twice daily. In regard to this clone: As yet, its antigen is unknown.

As the sequencing template, cDNA was produced by extracting RNA and reverse transcribing it. Clones were sequenced by immunoSEQ multiplex PCR, and TCRdb holds only the in-frame ones, with some missing. The sample lists just over 150,000 clones; roughly 65% were seen once. The source is a human donor with alopecia areata. The source was CD4+ T cells sorted from blood, collected at week 4, from a patient treated with tofacitinib.

CDR3 loop: CASKGTGTDTQYF. The CDR3 bases are TGTGCCAGCAAGGGAACAGGCACAGATACGCAGTATTTT. The chain uses TRBV25-1 and TRBJ2-3, with D hard to call. The germline gives CDR1 MGHDK, CDR2 SYGVNS. This CDR3 is 13 amino acids long. V lost 7 bases, J lost 1 base, and 9 bases lay in between.